This T cell receptor beta chain appears in the sequencing data of a study of blood T cell repertoires in COVID-19. Study background: Samples representing acute and convalescent COVID-19 were sourced from the United States, Italy and Spain. PBMCs, B-cell-depleted T cells, or T cells provided the cDNA or gDNA that made up the material.

Per the authors' pipeline: How many nucleated cells were present was estimated from reference gene primer amplification. Repertoires were generated with immunoSEQ multiplex PCR, while TCRdb's copy carries only in-frame clones and drops some. V and J calls and clone size are copied from that table; D and trimming were computed from the DNA. The sample shows around 140,000 clones, roughly 90% of them seen only once. Germline CDR1 and CDR2: LNHNV and YYDKDF (reference sequence). The CDR3 covers 16 residues. V dropped 0 bases and J dropped 3 bases, with 14 bases sitting between them. The sample was peripheral blood. The clonotype was recovered from a man between 65 and 85 years old with acute or convalescent COVID-19. The V and J genes are TRBV15 and TRBJ1-2; no clear D gene. In nucleotides, the CDR3 is TGTGCCACCAGCAGAGATCGGGGATCAATGCACTATGGCTACACCTTC. It encodes CATSRDRGSMHYGYTF.